This TCR beta chain was observed in a study of cytomegalovirus exposure and HLA in healthy donors. Study findings and constraints: In vitro experiments confirmed that three CMV-associated chains were specific for CMV antigens. Accurate prediction of most subjects' HLA-A and HLA-B alleles from TCR beta sequences was reported.

The ends lost 4 bases at V and 6 bases at J; junction bases unmatched: 12. The CDR3 has 16 residues. CDR1 and CDR2 (germline): MNHEY, SMNVEV (reference sequence). Use of 60 Vbeta and 13 Jbeta primers characterized the PCR. Libraries were prepared by immunoSEQ multiplex PCR; TCRdb keeps only in-frame clonotypes and omits some of them. The data hold 120,000 to 150,000 clones, with 80% observed a single time. This clone occurred once. Its antigen is unknown. This sequence was found in a young woman in good health and CMV-seronegative. The specimen sequenced was PBMCs. This chain connects TRBV27 to TRBJ2-1, with 7 bases fitting TRBD1. This CDR3 is CASSSTGVELINEQFF. The CDR3 DNA reads as TGTGCCAGCAGTTCCACAGGGGTGGAACTCATCAATGAGCAGTTCTTC.